Below, 21 T cell receptor beta chains from the same sample are listed, as sequenced in a study of blood T cell repertoires in COVID-19. Clones were read by immunoSEQ multiplex PCR, and TCRdb kept only the in-frame ones, dropping some. The sample has about 130,000 clones; 70% to 85% are singletons. The specimen sequenced was peripheral blood. Source of these receptors: a woman of 80 years or more with acute or convalescent COVID-19.

The chain couples TRBV5-8 to TRBJ2-7; D might be TRBD2 (6 bases). Germline V gives CDR1 SGHTS, CDR2 YDEGEE. The V gene lost 1 base and the J gene lost 2 bases, with 13 bases spanning the gap. This CDR3 has 15 amino acids. The CDR3 protein is CASSLSQPGAYEQYF. CDR3 nucleotides: TGTGCCAGCAGCTTGTCTCAGCCGGGGGCCTACGAGCAGTACTTC.

The V gene is TRBV5-1, the J gene TRBJ2-1; 11 bases fit TRBD2. V was clipped by 4 bases and J by 9 bases; unmatched bases: 6. Germline CDR1 is SGHRS and CDR2 is YFSETQ. The CDR3 sequence is 14 residues long. The CDR3 reads CASSPVGTSGEQFF. For the CDR3, the DNA is TGCGCCAGCAGCCCCGTTGGGACTAGCGGTGAGCAGTTCTTC.

The V gene is TRBV10-3, the J gene TRBJ1-1; 10 nucleotides align to TRBD1. CDR3 length: 14 residues. Germline values: CDR1 ENHRY, CDR2 SYGVKD. Trimming removed 5 bases from V and 4 bases from J; junction bases left unmatched: 4. This CDR3 is CAISRDRGVTEAFF. The CDR3 DNA follows: TGTGCCATCAGTAGGGACAGGGGAGTCACTGAAGCTTTCTTT.

This chain connects TRBV12-5 to TRBJ1-3, with D perhaps matching TRBD1 (6 bases). Germline lookup yields CDR1 LGHNT and CDR2 FRNRAP. V lost 0 bases and J 4 bases, leaving 13 bases between the germline ends. CDR3 size: 16 residues. For the CDR3, the DNA is TGTGCTAGTGGTTTGGTGGGGGGGCGCACGGGAAACACCATATATTTT. This translates into CASGLVGGRTGNTIYF.

The J gene is TRBJ2-7, the V gene TRBV9; D not certain. CDR3 length: 15 residues. The ends were cut back, 0 bases at V and 3 bases at J, with 13 bases in the middle. CDR1 and CDR2 (germline): SGDLS, YYNGEE. The CDR3 sequence is CASSVDLLPSYEQYF. The CDR3 DNA reads as TGTGCCAGCAGCGTAGATCTACTCCCGAGCTACGAGCAGTACTTC.

The rearrangement uses TRBV6-5 and TRBJ2-5; 9 nucleotides line up with TRBD2. V shed 9 bases and J 4 bases; nucleotides not matched to a gene: 12. The CDR3 sequence is 15 residues long. From germline, CDR1 is MNHEY and CDR2 SVGAGI. CDR3 sequence reads: CASHGGGRGRETQYF. The CDR3 DNA follows: TGTGCCAGTCATGGAGGCGGGAGGGGGAGAGAGACCCAGTACTTC.

The chain is built from TRBV5-1 and TRBJ2-1, with 10 nucleotides matching TRBD1. Trimming at V came to 3 bases and at J to 8 bases, leaving 5 bases not matched to a gene. The V gene's germline CDR1 is SGHRS and CDR2 YFSETQ. CDR3 length: 14 residues. The CDR3 region is CASSWTGTGDEQFF. CDR3 nucleotide sequence: TGCGCCAGCAGCTGGACCGGGACAGGGGATGAGCAGTTCTTC.

The genes are TRBV27 and TRBJ2-7; 7 bases map to TRBD1. V lost 5 bases to trimming and J lost 0 bases; unmatched junction nucleotides: 7. This CDR3 is 15 amino acids long. The germline V gene encodes CDR1 MNHEY and CDR2 SMNVEV (reference sequence). This CDR3 reads CASSPHRGLSYEQYF. Written as DNA, the CDR3 is TGTGCCAGCAGTCCCCACAGGGGTCTCTCCTACGAGCAGTACTTC.

CDR3 DNA sequence: TGTGCCAGCAGGTCCTTAAGGGAGGGTAATTCACCCCTCCACTTT. Its protein product is CASRSLREGNSPLHF. This chain links TRBV11-2 with TRBJ1-6, with D hard to call. The CDR3 spans 15 residues. The V end was cut by 6 bases, the J end by 6 bases, with 15 bases between. Germline V gene sequence: CDR1 SGHAT, CDR2 FQNNGV.

The rearrangement joins TRBV19 to TRBJ1-1; D not resolved. V lost 3 bases, J lost 4 bases, and 12 bases lay in between. The CDR3 consists of 14 residues. Germline V gene sequence: CDR1 LNHDA, CDR2 SQIVND (reference sequence). DNA for the CDR3: TGTGCCAGTAGTATCTCGGCCGCTAGCACTGAAGCTTTCTTT. It yields the protein CASSISAASTEAFF.

The table lists this clone with many counts. The chain couples TRBV4-1 to TRBJ1-5; D unresolved. The CDR3 totals 15 residues. Germline CDR1 is MGHRA and CDR2 is YSYEKL. The germline V and J ends were trimmed by 0 bases and 7 bases, with 13 bases remaining between them. The CDR3 nucleotides read TGCGCCAGCAGCCAAGAGCGGGGAGAGGGACAGCCCCAGCATTTT. Its translation: CASSQERGEGQPQHF.

The chain couples TRBV6-1 to TRBJ1-6, with D unclear. CDR1 and CDR2 from the germline V gene are MNHNS and SASEGT. The V end was cut by 0 bases, the J end by 4 bases, with 10 bases between. The CDR3 spans 16 residues. CDR3 protein: CASSEALQRYNSPLHF. The CDR3 DNA reads TGTGCCAGCAGTGAAGCGCTTCAACGGTATAATTCACCCCTCCACTTT.

The table lists this clone with a count of one. The chain links TRBV5-6 to TRBJ1-6; 8 nucleotides match TRBD1. CDR1 is SGHDT and CDR2 is YYEEEE in the germline V gene. With V trimmed by 3 bases and J by 6 bases, 2 bases remained unmatched. The CDR3 is made up of 14 amino acids. In nucleotides, the CDR3 is TGTGCCAGCAGCTGGGACAGGTTTAATTCACCCCTCCACTTT. Its protein is CASSWDRFNSPLHF.

This chain connects TRBV11-3 to TRBJ2-7; D unresolved. V gave up 5 bases and J gave up 4 bases, with 15 bases separating them. Germline V gene lookup returns CDR1 SGHNT and CDR2 YENEEA. The CDR3 is made up of 14 amino acids. DNA for the CDR3: TGTGCCAGCAGCCCCTCCGGTTCCCTTTACGAGCAGTACTTC. Translation gives CASSPSGSLYEQYF.

The V call is TRBV6-5, the J call TRBJ2-3; TRBD2 matches 11 bases. This CDR3 is built from 15 residues. V gave up 2 bases and J gave up 4 bases; unmatched junction bases: 2. Germline V gene sequence: CDR1 MNHEY, CDR2 SVGAGI. In DNA, the CDR3 is TGTGCCAGCAGTTACACTAGCGGGAGCGCAGATACGCAGTATTTT. As protein: CASSYTSGSADTQYF.

The gene calls are TRBV3-1 (or the pseudogene TRBV3-2) and TRBJ2-3; TRBD2 matches at 8 bases. Germline V CDR1 and CDR2: LGHDT, YNNKEL (reference sequence). V was pared by 2 bases and J by 4 bases, with 2 bases of the junction left unmatched. This CDR3 is built from 14 residues. The DNA for the CDR3 is TGTGCCAGCAGCCAACCGGGACTAGCAGATACGCAGTATTTT. Translating gives CASSQPGLADTQYF.

This clone showed up just once. The V call is TRBV30, the J call TRBJ2-1; 7 bases fit TRBD1. With V trimmed by 5 bases and J by 12 bases, 16 bases remained unmatched. CDR1 and CDR2 from the germline V gene are GTSNPN and SVGIG (reference sequence). The CDR3 has 14 amino acids. In nucleotides, the CDR3 is TGTGCCTGGGAAGAGGACAGGCTAAACCAGCGGCAGTTCTTC. Protein sequence: CAWEEDRLNQRQFF.

The genes are TRBV4-3 and TRBJ1-4; D uncertain. Germline CDR1 and CDR2: LGHNA and YSLEER. Trimming pared 0 bases from V and 7 bases from J, leaving 6 bases between. The CDR3 has 13 amino acids. The CDR3 nucleotides read TGCGCCAGCAGCCAAGAGCGAGGTGAAAAACTGTTTTTT. As protein: CASSQERGEKLFF.

CDR3 bases: TGTGCCAGTACCCCCATGGGGGGTGGCAATGAGCAGTTCTTC. This encodes CASTPMGGGNEQFF. The gene calls are TRBV19 and TRBJ2-1; TRBD2 might be the D (6 bases). CDR1 is LNHDA and CDR2 is SQIVND in the germline V gene (reference sequence). This CDR3 has 14 amino acids. V dropped 7 bases and J dropped 6 bases, with 16 bases sitting between them.

J is TRBJ1-5 and V is TRBV15; D not resolved. CDR3 size: 14 residues. Trimming took 0 bases from V and 6 from J, leaving 9 bases between them. Germline V lookup: CDR1 LNHNV, CDR2 YYDKDF (reference sequence). The CDR3 sequence: CATSRDRGGQPQHF. CDR3 coding DNA: TGTGCCACCAGCAGAGATCGGGGTGGTCAGCCCCAGCATTTT.

The rearrangement joins TRBV2 to TRBJ1-2, with TRBD1 matching 7 bases. V trimming: 6 bases; J trimming: 5 bases; junction bases outside the gene matches: 6. Per the germline V gene, CDR1 is SNHLY and CDR2 is FYNNEI. The CDR3 consists of 13 residues. The DNA of the CDR3 is TGTGCCAGCAGGCGACAGGGAAATTATGGCTACACCTTC. Translating it yields CASRRQGNYGYTF. Together with reference TRBV2 and TRBJ1-2, the CDR3 gives the full variable domain: EPEVTQTPSHQVTQMGQEVILRCVPISNHLYFYWYRQILGQKVEFLVSFYNNEISEKSEIFDDQFSVERPDGSNFTLKIRSTKLEDSAMYFCASRRQGNYGYTFGSGTRLTVV.